A single sample is the source of the 9 T cell receptor beta chains below, sequenced in a study of low-dose radiotherapy and immunotherapy resistance in tumors. First-strand cDNA used TRAV- and TRBV-specific primers, covering alpha and beta chains. Amplification, which lasted around 18 PCR cycles, used a constant-region primer and V-primer adapter to amplify TCRs. One entry per CDR3 protein, called by TCRdb with MiXCR from the reads. This sample carries around 65,000 distinct CDR3 sequences, more than 25% of them seen once, and the ten largest clones take under 7%. Time point specified: before trial treatment. Sequencing was performed on PBMCs, taken before treatment. The receptors come from a male donor with rectosigmoid adenocarcinoma.

This clonotype came up many times. This rearrangement joins TRBV5-4 to TRBJ2-7; D remains ambiguous. V was cut by 4 bases and J by 11 bases, with 22 bases left in between. Germline V gene data show CDR1 as SGHNT and CDR2 as YYREEE (reference sequence). The CDR3 has 14 residues. The CDR3 DNA reads TGTGCCAGCAGCGGATTTGGTGGAATCCACGAAGAGTACTTC. The encoded protein is CASSGFGGIHEEYF.

Many counts were recorded for this clonotype. This chain uses TRBV11-3 with TRBJ2-5, with TRBD1 matching over 8 bases. The length of the CDR3 is 13 residues. The ends lost 4 bases at V and 7 bases at J; junction bases unmatched: 5. The germline V gene has CDR1 SGHNT and CDR2 YENEEA. The CDR3 protein is CASSSRGLGTQYF. The CDR3 region has the DNA TGTGCCAGCAGCTCCAGGGGGCTAGGGACCCAGTACTTC.

This clonotype was seen many times. CDR3 sequence reads: CATRQGYGNQPQHF. For the CDR3, the DNA is TGTGCCACCCGACAGGGGTATGGCAATCAGCCCCAGCATTTT. J is TRBJ1-5 and V is TRBV28, with 8 bases identical to TRBD1. The CDR3 contains 14 residues. V shed 10 bases and J 2 bases; nucleotides not matched to a gene: 7. Germline V lookup: CDR1 MDHEN, CDR2 SYDVKM.

This clonotype appeared a single time. This likely came from a read error, as a far larger clone is one base away. The chain recombines TRBV10-2 with TRBJ2-1; D assignment may be TRBD1 or TRBD2 (6 bases each). The V end lost 4 bases, the J end lost 10 bases, and 14 bases lay between the germline ends. Germline lookup yields CDR1 WSHSY and CDR2 SAAADI. The CDR3 spans 13 residues. This CDR3 reads CASSAWGAYEQFF. Written as DNA, the CDR3 is TGCGCCAGCAGTGCTTGGGGGGCCTACGAGCAGTTCTTC.

The V gene is TRBV6-4, the J gene TRBJ1-5; 7 bases agree with TRBD1. The germline V gene encodes CDR1 MRHNA and CDR2 SNTAGT. The CDR3 consists of 15 residues. J gave up 6 bases and V 2 bases, and 7 bases lay outside the gene matches. The DNA for the CDR3 is TGTGCCAGCAGTGACGGGACAGATTATTTTCAGCCCCAGCATTTT. Its protein product is CASSDGTDYFQPQHF.

This clonotype occurred many times. Germline and junction disagree at one end, which may indicate a read error. The chain recombines TRBV4-1 with TRBJ2-1; D tentatively reads TRBD1 or TRBD2 (6 bases each). Germline loops: CDR1 MGHRA, CDR2 YSYEKL. CDR3 length: 15 amino acids. In DNA form, the CDR3 reads TGTGCCAGCAGCCAAGGAGGGGGGCTATACAATGAGCAGTTCTTC. Translated: CASSQGGGLYNEQFF.

Concerning this clonotype: A read error is likely here: a far larger clone is one base away. The chain carries TRBV2 and TRBJ2-1; TRBD1 aligns across 10 bases. The V gene end was trimmed by 8 bases and the J gene end by 13 bases; junction bases not matched to a gene: 23. Germline CDR1 reads SNHLY; CDR2 reads FYNNEI. This CDR3 contains 17 residues. The CDR3 here is CASGVDRGRPLQETQFF. The CDR3 DNA follows: TGTGCCAGCGGAGTTGACAGGGGGCGTCCCTTACAAGAGACCCAGTTCTTC.

This clonotype occurred many times. The chain carries TRBV29-1 and TRBJ2-3; D remains ambiguous. The length of the CDR3 is 14 residues. Trimming pared 4 bases from V and 2 bases from J, leaving 13 bases between. CDR1 and CDR2 (germline): SQVTM, ANQGSEA. The CDR3 DNA reads TGCAGCGTTGCTCTCTCCGGCGTCACAGATACGCAGTATTTT. Protein product: CSVALSGVTDTQYF.

The CDR3 protein is CASSRRGNYNYEQYF. The CDR3 region has the DNA TGTGCCAGCAGCCGGAGGGGGAACTATAACTACGAGCAGTACTTC. The gene calls are TRBV5-6 and TRBJ2-7; perhaps D is TRBD1 or TRBD2 (6 bases each). The V and J ends lost 4 bases and 3 bases respectively, with 17 bases between them. Germline values: CDR1 SGHDT, CDR2 YYEEEE. The CDR3 totals 15 residues.